Below, 18 T cell receptor beta chains from the same sample are listed, as sequenced in a study of T cells in Graves' hyperthyroidism and ophthalmopathy. TCR beta CDR3 regions were amplified from RNA transcripts. The HTBI primer set served for first-round RT-PCR of the TCR CDR3. TCRdb re-analysed the multiplex PCR reads in MiXCR, keeping a single row per CDR3 protein. Of about 770,000 distinct CDR3 sequences in the sample, roughly 20% were seen once. Sequencing was done on a sample of blood. These receptors all stem from a woman aged 50 to 65 with Graves' hyperthyroidism that later progressed to Graves' ophthalmopathy.

Many counts were recorded for this clonotype. Here the CDR3 DNA reads TGCGCCAGCAGCCTGGACAGGGCGAACACCGGGGAGCTGTTTTTT. Its translation: CASSLDRANTGELFF. J is TRBJ2-2 and V is TRBV5-1, with TRBD1 identical over 8 bases. CDR1 and CDR2 from the germline V gene are SGHRS and YFSETQ. V was pared by 4 bases and J by 0 bases, with 2 bases of the junction left unmatched. The CDR3 runs 15 residues.

In its sample, this clonotype was seen many times. The chain is built from TRBV5-1 and TRBJ1-1, with D possibly being TRBD1 (5 bases). The CDR3 runs to 15 residues. Germline V gene sequence: CDR1 SGHRS, CDR2 YFSETQ. Trimming left V 4 bases short and J 3 bases short, with 16 bases between. In nucleotides, the CDR3 is TGCGCCAGCAGCCCAGACAGAAACCCTTACACTGAAGCTTTCTTT. Protein product: CASSPDRNPYTEAFF.

This clonotype has just a few counts. V gene TRBV6-1 combines with J gene TRBJ1-2; 7 bases map to TRBD1. The germline gives CDR1 MNHNS, CDR2 SASEGT. Trimming at V came to 4 bases and at J to 5 bases, leaving 7 bases not matched to a gene. The CDR3 totals 14 residues. Written as DNA, the CDR3 is TGTGCCAGCAGTGGACCCGGGACAGCTTATGGCTACACCTTC. Translating gives CASSGPGTAYGYTF.

V is TRBV6-1 and J is TRBJ1-2, with D hard to call. The CDR3 runs 13 residues. With 6 bases removed from V and 8 bases from J, the gap between germline ends came to 16 bases. Germline CDR1 and CDR2: MNHNS and SASEGT. The CDR3 coding sequence is TGTGCCAGCAGCCCGGGTACTTTTAGGGGCTACACCTTC. Protein product: CASSPGTFRGYTF.

This clonotype was seen only a few times. V and J are TRBV4-1 and TRBJ1-4; the match to TRBD1 covers 9 bases. Germline V lookup: CDR1 MGHRA, CDR2 YSYEKL. The CDR3 is made up of 18 amino acids. V was clipped by 4 bases and J by 1 base; unmatched bases: 10. In DNA, the CDR3 is TGCGCCAGCAGCCGACCGGGACAGGGAAGAGGAACTAATGAAAAACTGTTTTTT. This gives the protein CASSRPGQGRGTNEKLFF.

The chain is built from TRBV6-2 or TRBV6-3 and TRBJ2-1; TRBD1 matches 7 bases. The CDR3 totals 13 residues. V was clipped by 2 bases and J by 9 bases; unmatched bases: 4. Germline CDR1 reads MNHEY; CDR2 reads SVGEGT. CDR3 nucleotide sequence: TGTGCCAGCAGTTACGAGGGGGCGGGTGAGCAGTTCTTC. Translation gives CASSYEGAGEQFF.

CDR3: CASSLGGSQFTDTQYF. The DNA of the CDR3 is TGCGCCAGCAGCTTGGGGGGCAGCCAATTCACAGATACGCAGTATTTT. The chain is built from TRBV5-1 and TRBJ2-3; possibly TRBD1 for D (5 bases). Trimming took off 0 bases at V and 2 bases at J, with 13 bases between the two ends. Germline CDR1 and CDR2: SGHRS and YFSETQ. The CDR3 covers 16 residues.

This clonotype was observed many times. The chain couples TRBV6-1 to TRBJ1-2; D gene ambiguous. This CDR3 comprises 12 residues. Trimming took off 3 bases at V and 7 bases at J, with 9 bases between the two ends. Germline V gene lookup returns CDR1 MNHNS and CDR2 SASEGT. The CDR3 DNA sequence: TGTGCCAGCAGTGATGCTGATGGTGGCTACACCTTC. Its protein product is CASSDADGGYTF.

About this clonotype itself: At one boundary the junction diverges from the germline segment, which might be a read error. The chain uses TRBV7-9 and TRBJ2-1; TRBD2 matches 10 bases. This CDR3 contains 14 residues. Germline V gives CDR1 SEHNR, CDR2 FQNEAQ (reference sequence). The CDR3 DNA is TGTGCTAGCAGCCACAGCGGGGGGGTAAATGAGCAGTTCTTC. It encodes CASSHSGGVNEQFF.

This clonotype has only a few counts. The chain links TRBV24-1 to TRBJ2-2; D may be TRBD2 (6 bases). The CDR3 is 16 amino acids. Germline CDR1 KGHDR, CDR2 SFDVKD. Trimming pared 6 bases from V and 4 bases from J, leaving 17 bases between. In DNA form, the CDR3 reads TGTGCCACCAGTAGCTGGGCTAGCGCGGGCACCGGGGAGCTGTTTTTT. Protein: CATSSWASAGTGELFF.

The genes are TRBV6-1 and TRBJ1-5; 7 nucleotides align to TRBD1. With 6 bases clipped from V and 3 bases from J, the junction kept 5 bases outside the gene matches. Germline CDR1 is MNHNS and CDR2 is SASEGT. The CDR3 is 14 amino acids. The CDR3 coding sequence is TGTGCCAGCAGAGACAGGGTTTCCAATCAGCCCCAGCATTTT. Translating it yields CASRDRVSNQPQHF.

The chain links TRBV5-5 to TRBJ2-1, with TRBD1 identical over 11 bases. This CDR3 spans 17 amino acids. CDR1 is SGHKS, CDR2 YYEKEE, per germline (reference sequence). With 4 bases clipped from V and 0 bases from J, the junction kept 6 bases outside the gene matches. CDR3 region: CASSKGQGASSYNEQFF. As DNA, the CDR3 is TGTGCCAGCAGCAAAGGACAGGGGGCGAGCTCCTACAATGAGCAGTTCTTC. Full variable domain (rest looked up from reference TRBV5-5 and TRBJ2-1): DAGVTQSPTHLIKTRGQQVTLRCSPISGHKSVSWYQQVLGQGPQFIFQYYEKEERGRGNFPDRFSARQFPNYSSELNVNALLLGDSALYLCASSKGQGASSYNEQFFGPGTRLTVL.

The gene calls are TRBV20-1 and TRBJ1-5, with D unresolved. The germline V gene encodes CDR1 DFQATT and CDR2 SNEGSKA (reference sequence). The CDR3 is 12 amino acids. V lost 5 bases to trimming and J lost 9 bases, with 14 bases between them. The CDR3 coding sequence is TGCAGTGCTCGGCCGGGAGTAGGGCCCCAGCATTTT. Its protein is CSARPGVGPQHF.

Here the CDR3 reads CASSAIAGGPFEQYF. DNA for the CDR3: TGTGCCAGCAGCGCAATAGCGGGAGGGCCGTTCGAGCAGTACTTC. V is TRBV11-2 and J is TRBJ2-7, with 11 positions matching TRBD2. Unmatched junction bases numbered 9, after V lost 5 bases and J lost 6 bases. The length of the CDR3 is 15 residues. Per germline, CDR1 SGHAT and CDR2 FQNNGV.

This clonotype was seen a few times. V and J are TRBV7-9 and TRBJ2-7; no clear D gene. The V gene's germline CDR1 is SEHNR and CDR2 FQNEAQ (reference sequence). V was shortened by 5 bases and J by 2 bases, with 13 bases between the two germline ends. The CDR3 is made up of 14 amino acids. The CDR3 nucleotides are TGTGCCAGCAGCGAAGACCAGGAGCCCTACGAGCAGTACTTC. Translating it yields CASSEDQEPYEQYF.

This clonotype was picked up one time. V usage is TRBV10-2 and J usage is TRBJ1-2; D perhaps matches TRBD1 (5 bases). The CDR3 runs 12 residues. Trimming pared 2 bases from V and 12 bases from J, leaving 13 bases between. Germline V lookup: CDR1 WSHSY, CDR2 SAAADI. CDR3 nucleotide sequence: TGCGCCAGCAGTGAGGGGGGGATTTACGACACCTTC. Translation gives CASSEGGIYDTF.

J is TRBJ1-2 and V is TRBV20-1, with 9 bases that match TRBD1. In germline, CDR1 is DFQATT, CDR2 SNEGSKA (reference sequence). The CDR3 covers 13 residues. J gave up 5 bases and V 6 bases, and 7 bases lay outside the gene matches. In nucleotides, the CDR3 is TGCAGTGCCACGACAGGGGGGCGTTATGGCTACACCTTC. Translation gives CSATTGGRYGYTF.

This chain joins TRBV19 and TRBJ2-5; weak D call: TRBD1 (5 bases). The CDR3 consists of 15 residues. Germline CDR1 LNHDA, CDR2 SQIVND (reference sequence). V was pared by 3 bases and J by 4 bases, with 15 bases between. DNA for the CDR3: TGTGCCAGTAGTATCAAGGGGCGCAAGGGAGAGACCCAGTACTTC. It is translated as CASSIKGRKGETQYF.